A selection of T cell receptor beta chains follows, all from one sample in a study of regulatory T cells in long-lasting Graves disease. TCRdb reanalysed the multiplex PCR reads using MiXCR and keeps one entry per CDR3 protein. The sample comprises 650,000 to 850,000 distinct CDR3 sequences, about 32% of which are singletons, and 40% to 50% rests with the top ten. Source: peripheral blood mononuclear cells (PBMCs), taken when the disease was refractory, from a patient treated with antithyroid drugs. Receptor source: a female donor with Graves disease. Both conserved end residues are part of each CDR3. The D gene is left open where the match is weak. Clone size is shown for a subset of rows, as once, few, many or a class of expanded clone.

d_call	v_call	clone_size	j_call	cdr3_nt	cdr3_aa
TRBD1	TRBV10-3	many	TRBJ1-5	TGTGCCATCAGCACGGGACAGGGCAATCAGCCCCAGCATTTT	CAISTGQGNQPQHF
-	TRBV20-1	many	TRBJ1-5	TGCAGTGCTAGTATGCAGTGGGGCAATCAGCCCCAGCATTTT	CSASMQWGNQPQHF
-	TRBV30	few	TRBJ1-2	TGTGCCTGGAGTGTAGGGCAGGGTGGTGGCTACACCTTC	CAWSVGQGGGYTF
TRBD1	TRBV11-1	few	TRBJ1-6	TGTGCCAGCAGCCCGGAGGGGGCAGGTCTTTCACCCCTCCACTTT	CASSPEGAGLSPLHF
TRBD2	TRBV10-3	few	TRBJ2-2	TGTGCCATCAGCCCCGGACTAGCGGGAAGGAACACCGGGGAGCTGTTTTTT	CAISPGLAGRNTGELFF
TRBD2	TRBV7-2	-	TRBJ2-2	TGTGCCAGCCGTACTAGCGGGAGATTCACCGGGGAGCTGTTTTTT	CASRTSGRFTGELFF
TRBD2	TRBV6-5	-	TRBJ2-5	TGTGCCAGCAGTACCCCCGGGGGGCAAGAGACCCAGTACTTC	CASSTPGGQETQYF
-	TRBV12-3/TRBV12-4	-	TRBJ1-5	TGTGCCAGCAGTGCCGAGGAAAGGATTAGCAATCAGCCCCAGCATTTT	CASSAEERISNQPQHF
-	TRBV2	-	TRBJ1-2	TGTGCCAGCAGTGAGAGTCGGGGAATCGGGTATGGCTACACCTTC	CASSESRGIGYGYTF
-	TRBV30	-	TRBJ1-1	TGTGCCTGGAGTGGCAGGAAAGGTGGAGACACTGAAGCTTTCTTT	CAWSGRKGGDTEAFF
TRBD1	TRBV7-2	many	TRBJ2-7	TGTGCCAGCAGCTTGGACAGGGCTGGCGAGCAGTACTTC	CASSLDRAGEQYF
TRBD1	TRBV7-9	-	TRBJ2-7	TGTGCCAGCAGCTTGACAGGGGGGACTTATTACGAGCAGTACTTC	CASSLTGGTYYEQYF
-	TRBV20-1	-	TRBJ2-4	TGCAGTGCTAGAGTACCGGACGGCCGCTGGGGAAACATTCAGTACTTC	CSARVPDGRWGNIQYF
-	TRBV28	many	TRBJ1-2	TGTGCCAGCCTCACAAGCCTCGGGGACGCCCGAGGAGGCTACACCTTC	CASLTSLGDARGGYTF
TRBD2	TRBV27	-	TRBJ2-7	TGTGCCAGCAGTTTAAGCCGACTAGCGCAGCCCTACGAGCAGTACTTC	CASSLSRLAQPYEQYF
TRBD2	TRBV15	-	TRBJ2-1	TGTGCCACCAGCAGACTAACCACTAGCGAAAACTACAATGAGCAGTTCTTC	CATSRLTTSENYNEQFF
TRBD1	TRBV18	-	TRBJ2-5	TGTGCCAGCTCACCACCTTTCGACAGGGGGTATGCGACCCAGTACTTC	CASSPPFDRGYATQYF
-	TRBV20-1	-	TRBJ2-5	TGCAGTGTCAGTCGTACTTTCAAAGAGACCCAGTACTTC	CSVSRTFKETQYF
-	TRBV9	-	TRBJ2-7	TGTGCCAGCAGCGTATACCGAGGCGAGCAGTACTTC	CASSVYRGEQYF
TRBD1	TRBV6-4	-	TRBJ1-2	TGTGCCAGCAGTTACGGACAGGGTGGCTACACCTTC	CASSYGQGGYTF
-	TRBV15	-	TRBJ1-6	TGTGCCACCAGCAGAGAGAGAGGGGGTCATTCACCCCTCCACTTT	CATSRERGGHSPLHF
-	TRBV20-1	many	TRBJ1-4	TGCAGTGCCAGGGTGACGGTCGGGGCAAAACTGTTTTTT	CSARVTVGAKLFF
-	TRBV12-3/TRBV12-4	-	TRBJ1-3	TGTGCCAGCAGTTCACAGTCATCTGGAAACACCATATATTTT	CASSSQSSGNTIYF
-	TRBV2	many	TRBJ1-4	TGTGCCAGCGGGGTGAGGCTGGGAACTAATGAAAAACTGTTTTTT	CASGVRLGTNEKLFF
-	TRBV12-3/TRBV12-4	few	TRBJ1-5	TGTGCCAGCAGTTTTTGGGGGATCGGCAATCAGCCCCAGCATTTT	CASSFWGIGNQPQHF
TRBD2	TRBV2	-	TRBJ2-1	TGTGCCAGCAGTTCTCCTGCTAGCGGGATAGAGCAGTTCTTC	CASSSPASGIEQFF
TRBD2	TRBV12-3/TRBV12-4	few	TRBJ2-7	TGTGCCAGCAGTAGGACGGGAGGTACCTACGAGCAGTACTTC	CASSRTGGTYEQYF
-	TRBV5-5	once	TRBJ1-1	TGTGCCAGCAGCTTGGGTCGGGGGGCCTGGCAGGGAGCTTTCTTT	CASSLGRGAWQGAFF
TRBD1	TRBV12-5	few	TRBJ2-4	TGTGCTAGTGGTCCACAGGGGGCCCTAGCCAAAAACATTCAGTACTTC	CASGPQGALAKNIQYF
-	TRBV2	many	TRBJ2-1	TGTGCCAGCAACACGCGAGGTGAGCAGTTCTTC	CASNTRGEQFF
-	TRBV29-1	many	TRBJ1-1	TGCAGCGTTGACGAGAGGAGGGACATATACATGAACACTGAAGCTTTCTTT	CSVDERRDIYMNTEAFF
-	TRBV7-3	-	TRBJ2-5	TGTGCCAGCAGCTTAACGGCAGGGGCGGAGACCCAGTACTTC	CASSLTAGAETQYF
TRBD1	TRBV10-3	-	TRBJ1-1	TGTGCCATCAGTGACGGGACAGCCGGAGGGACTGAAGCTTTCTTT	CAISDGTAGGTEAFF
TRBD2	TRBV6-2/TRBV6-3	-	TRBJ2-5	TGTGCCAGCAGTGCTGGCGGGAGAAGGCTGGAGACCCAGTACTTC	CASSAGGRRLETQYF
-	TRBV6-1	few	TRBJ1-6	TGTGCCAGCAGTGGATCGAGCTCCTATAATTCACCCCTCCACTTT	CASSGSSSYNSPLHF
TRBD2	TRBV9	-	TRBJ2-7	TGTGCCAGCAGCGGTGGGTTAGCGGGAGGGATCGAGCAGTACTTC	CASSGGLAGGIEQYF